A single sample is the source of the 26 T cell receptor beta chains below, sequenced in a study of OX40 agonist ivuxolimab in advanced cancers. The table came from immunoSEQ multiplex PCR; TCRdb's copy has only in-frame clones and leaves some out. Of about 100,000 clones listed, 91% are singletons. The source was CD4+ or CD8+ T cells sorted from blood, collected in a trial of the OX40 agonist ivuxolimab. These receptors originate from an adult with an advanced solid tumor such as melanoma, head and neck, liver or kidney cancer.

V is TRBV4-2 and J is TRBJ1-1; TRBD1 is a possible D gene (5 bases). The CDR3 contains 13 residues. Between the trimmed V and J ends, which lost 1 base and 4 bases, there was a span of 7 bases. Germline CDR1 reads LGHNA; CDR2 reads YNFKEQ. CDR3 loop: CASSQAGTTEAFF. For the CDR3, the DNA is TGTGCCAGCAGCCAAGCCGGGACCACTGAAGCTTTCTTT.

The J gene is TRBJ2-3, the V gene TRBV5-1; no firm D call. Germline CDR1 SGHRS, CDR2 YFSETQ. V was shortened by 3 bases and J by 3 bases, with 8 bases between the two germline ends. This CDR3 is built from 13 residues. The CDR3 here is CASSSSFTDTQYF. In DNA form, the CDR3 reads TGCGCCAGCAGCTCCTCCTTTACAGATACGCAGTATTTT.

In nucleotides, the CDR3 is TGCGCCAGCAGCTTGATGGGGAGCCGGACTGAAGCTTTCTTT. Translated, it gives CASSLMGSRTEAFF. The chain combines TRBV5-1 with TRBJ1-1; no reliable D call. CDR1 and CDR2 from the germline V gene are SGHRS and YFSETQ. V lost 1 base and J 5 bases, leaving 12 bases between the germline ends. The CDR3 is 14 residues long.

This chain connects TRBV5-5 to TRBJ2-6; TRBD1 might be the D (6 bases). The CDR3 consists of 16 residues. Germline values: CDR1 SGHKS, CDR2 YYEKEE (reference sequence). Trimming took 5 bases from V and 4 from J, leaving 16 bases between them. CDR3 sequence (DNA): TGTGCCAGCAGGTCAACAGGGTCTCTGGGGGCCAACGTCCTGACTTTC. The encoded protein is CASRSTGSLGANVLTF.

This clone was counted many times. The CDR3 region has the DNA TGTGCCAGCAGTGGGGGAAATCAGCCCCAGCATTTT. Protein sequence: CASSGGNQPQHF. The rearrangement joins TRBV2 to TRBJ1-5; D ambiguous. The length of the CDR3 is 12 residues. Trimming shortened V by 4 bases and J by 4 bases, and 5 bases separated the two germline ends. The germline gives CDR1 SNHLY, CDR2 FYNNEI.

In this sample, this clone turned up a few times. The chain joins TRBV11-2 to TRBJ2-7; 8 nucleotides line up with TRBD2. Germline V gene sequence: CDR1 SGHAT, CDR2 FQNNGV. J was trimmed by 3 bases and V by 7 bases; bases with no gene match: 11. The CDR3 length is 15 residues. As DNA, the CDR3 is TGTGCCAGCACCCCCTCGAGCGGGAGTGGCTACGAGCAGTACTTC. This sequence encodes CASTPSSGSGYEQYF. The variable domain in full, completed from reference TRBV11-2 and TRBJ2-7, reads EAGVAQSPRYKIIEKRQSVAFWCNPISGHATLYWYQQILGQGPKLLIQFQNNGVVDDSQLPKDRFSAERLKGVDSTLKIQPAKLEDSAVYLCASTPSSGSGYEQYFGPGTRLTVT.

The genes are TRBV7-9 and TRBJ1-1, with a possible D match to TRBD1 (5 bases). The V gene's germline CDR1 is SEHNR and CDR2 FQNEAQ (reference sequence). The CDR3 extends over 16 amino acids. Deletions cut 5 bases from V and 2 bases from J, with 18 bases between. The CDR3 protein is CASSSRDSILNTEAFF. The CDR3 DNA reads TGTGCCAGCAGCAGCCGGGACTCGATTCTCAACACTGAAGCTTTCTTT.

The rearrangement links TRBV5-6 to TRBJ2-7; 7 bases agree with TRBD1. The V gene end was trimmed by 5 bases and the J gene end by 2 bases; junction bases not matched to a gene: 10. Per the germline V gene, CDR1 is SGHDT and CDR2 is YYEEEE. This CDR3 comprises 15 residues. The CDR3 reads CASRVQGRRTYEQYF. DNA for the CDR3: TGTGCCAGCAGGGTACAGGGGCGGCGGACCTACGAGCAGTACTTC. Filled out from reference TRBV5-6 and TRBJ2-7, the complete variable domain reads DAGVTQSPTHLIKTRGQQVTLRCSPKSGHDTVSWYQQALGQGPQFIFQYYEEEERQRGNFPDRFSGHQFPNYSSELNVNALLLGDSALYLCASRVQGRRTYEQYFGPGTRLTVT.

CDR3 sequence: CASSFFFGVAETTDTQYF. The CDR3 bases are TGTGCCAGCTCCTTCTTTTTTGGGGTAGCGGAGACCACAGATACGCAGTATTTT. This sequence joins TRBV18 and TRBJ2-3; D may be TRBD2 (6 bases). CDR3 size: 18 residues. The V gene lost 6 bases and the J gene lost 2 bases, with 24 bases spanning the gap. Looked up from germline, CDR1 is KGHSH and CDR2 is LQKENI.

The chain couples TRBV6-1 to TRBJ1-5; perhaps TRBD1 as D (5 bases). Trimming shortened V by 0 bases and J by 9 bases, and 18 bases separated the two germline ends. CDR3 size: 16 residues. Germline CDR1 reads MNHNS; CDR2 reads SASEGT. CDR3 nucleotide sequence: TGTGCCAGCAGTGAAGCGGCGAGTCGACTTGGGGGGCCCCAGCATTTT. Translating gives CASSEAASRLGGPQHF.

The chain couples TRBV7-9 to TRBJ1-2; TRBD1 agrees at 8 bases. V gave up 1 base and J gave up 4 bases; unmatched junction bases: 14. Germline lookup yields CDR1 SEHNR and CDR2 FQNEAQ (reference sequence). CDR3 length: 18 amino acids. The CDR3 loop reads CASSLVTGTGTFLYGYTF. In DNA form, the CDR3 reads TGTGCCAGCAGCTTAGTCACCGGGACAGGAACTTTTCTCTATGGCTACACCTTC.

The chain recombines TRBV2 with TRBJ1-4, with 7 bases identical to TRBD1. This CDR3 region has 12 residues. Germline lookup yields CDR1 SNHLY and CDR2 FYNNEI. V was pared by 6 bases and J by 8 bases, with 3 bases of the junction left unmatched. CDR3: CASRQGREKLFF. CDR3 sequence (DNA): TGTGCCAGCAGACAGGGGCGGGAAAAACTGTTTTTT.

The J gene is TRBJ1-4, the V gene TRBV18; 10 nucleotides line up with TRBD1. V dropped 2 bases and J dropped 7; count of bases not matched to a gene: 4. In germline, CDR1 is KGHSH, CDR2 LQKENI. This CDR3 has 15 residues. The DNA for the CDR3 is TGTGCCAGCTCACCAAGAGGGACAGGGGCTGAAAAACTGTTTTTT. It yields the protein CASSPRGTGAEKLFF.

The rearrangement joins TRBV12-5 to TRBJ2-1; the D gene is possibly TRBD1 (5 bases). V was cut by 3 bases and J by 4 bases, with 16 bases left in between. Looked up from germline, CDR1 is LGHNT and CDR2 is FRNRAP. There are 16 residues in the CDR3. CDR3 region: CASGLGVLEGYNEQFF. In DNA, the CDR3 is TGTGCTAGTGGTTTAGGGGTTTTAGAAGGGTACAATGAGCAGTTCTTC.

This chain connects TRBV18 to TRBJ1-1; D is uncertain. Trimming removed 0 bases at V and 4 bases at J, with 15 bases between. The CDR3 runs to 16 residues. The germline V gene encodes CDR1 KGHSH and CDR2 LQKENI. The CDR3 DNA reads TGTGCCAGCTCACCACCTCAGACGCGGGTTCGCACTGAAGCTTTCTTT. Amino acid sequence: CASSPPQTRVRTEAFF.

This chain links TRBV11-2 with TRBJ2-7; the D gene is possibly TRBD2 (7 bases). The CDR3 is 14 amino acids. V lost 3 bases and J lost 3, with 12 bases in between. Germline V gene lookup returns CDR1 SGHAT and CDR2 FQNNGV. The CDR3 reads CASSFRGGNYEQYF. In DNA, the CDR3 is TGTGCCAGCAGCTTCAGGGGAGGGAACTACGAGCAGTACTTC.

The chain recombines TRBV14 with TRBJ2-1, with 7 positions matching TRBD1. The CDR3 loop spans 16 amino acids. Germline CDR1 is SGHDN and CDR2 is FVKESK. V dropped 0 bases and J dropped 3; count of bases not matched to a gene: 5. This CDR3 reads CASSQEGWTGYNEQFF. The CDR3 DNA is TGTGCCAGCAGCCAAGAGGGCTGGACAGGCTACAATGAGCAGTTCTTC.

The rearrangement links TRBV6-1 to TRBJ2-7; a possible D gene is TRBD2 (5 bases). V lost 6 bases, J lost 2 bases, and 14 bases lay in between. Per the germline V gene, CDR1 is MNHNS and CDR2 is SASEGT. The CDR3 extends over 14 amino acids. The CDR3 nucleotides are TGTGCCAGCAGGTCGAGGGAAGGGCCCTACGAGCAGTACTTC. Protein product: CASRSREGPYEQYF.

Worth noting for this clone: This CDR3 is also generated by other DNA sequences in the sample. This sequence joins TRBV5-6 and TRBJ2-7, with TRBD1 matching 7 bases. This CDR3 contains 14 residues. The ends lost 0 bases at V and 2 bases at J; junction bases unmatched: 2. Germline CDR1 reads SGHDT; CDR2 reads YYEEEE. CDR3 sequence reads: CASSLGQGAYEQYF. Written as DNA, the CDR3 is TGTGCCAGCAGCTTGGGACAGGGAGCCTACGAGCAGTACTTC.

This chain connects TRBV28 to TRBJ2-1; D possibly corresponds to TRBD2 (6 bases). V was trimmed by 4 bases and J by 2 bases, leaving 9 bases between them. CDR3 length: 14 residues. Per germline, CDR1 MDHEN and CDR2 SYDVKM. CDR3 loop: CASSSTSTYNEQFF. CDR3 DNA: TGTGCCAGCAGTTCCACTAGCACCTACAATGAGCAGTTCTTC.

The chain employs TRBV18 and TRBJ1-4, with 7 positions matching TRBD1. Germline V gene lookup returns CDR1 KGHSH and CDR2 LQKENI. This CDR3 region has 19 residues. Trimming cost V 3 bases and J 0 bases; bases outside gene matches: 13. This CDR3 reads CASSPNTGGGGSTNEKLFF. In DNA form, the CDR3 reads TGTGCCAGCTCACCTAATACAGGAGGGGGCGGATCAACTAATGAAAAACTGTTTTTT.

V gene TRBV7-3 combines with J gene TRBJ1-1; no clear D. The CDR3 loop spans 13 amino acids. The germline V gene has CDR1 SGHTA and CDR2 FQGTGA. Trimming cost V 8 bases and J 1 base, with 11 bases left between them. CDR3 in DNA: TGTGCCAGCCAGCAGCAAAGGAACACTGAAGCTTTCTTT. It codes for CASQQQRNTEAFF. The full variable domain, in which reference TRBV7-3 and TRBJ1-1 provide the parts outside the CDR3, is GAGVSQTPSNKVTEKGKYVELRCDPISGHTALYWYRQSLGQGPEFLIYFQGTGAADDSGLPNDRFFAVRPEGSVSTLKIQRTERGDSAVYLCASQQQRNTEAFFGQGTRLTVV.

This chain joins TRBV4-2 and TRBJ2-1; maybe TRBD2 (6 bases). The germline V gene encodes CDR1 LGHNA and CDR2 YNFKEQ. CDR3 size: 15 residues. Trimming shortened V by 0 bases and J by 7 bases, and 13 bases separated the two germline ends. DNA for the CDR3: TGTGCCAGCAGCCAAGATATGAGGGACTGGAATGAGCAGTTCTTC. Amino acid sequence: CASSQDMRDWNEQFF.

This clone was counted a single time. The V and J genes are TRBV7-3 and TRBJ1-1; D is possibly TRBD1 (5 bases). Germline lookup yields CDR1 SGHTA and CDR2 FQGTGA. Trimming left V 3 bases short and J 1 base short, with 9 bases between. The CDR3 sequence is 14 residues long. CDR3: CASSFFGGNTEAFF. CDR3 DNA: TGTGCCAGCAGCTTTTTCGGGGGGAACACTGAAGCTTTCTTT.

The chain carries TRBV21-1 and TRBJ2-2; the tabulated D call, TRBD2, remains unverified against the DNA. TRBV21-1 is noted as a pseudogene. This CDR3 contains 17 residues. The CDR3 spells CASSKERGTTNTGELFF. In DNA form, the CDR3 reads TGTGCCAGCAGCAAAGAACGCGGGACGACGAACACCGGGGAGCTGTTTTTT.

This clone occurred once. This rearrangement joins TRBV18 to TRBJ2-1; tentative D call: TRBD2 (5 bases). V was trimmed by 4 bases and J by 8 bases, leaving 27 bases between them. The length of the CDR3 is 18 residues. Germline V gene sequence: CDR1 KGHSH, CDR2 LQKENI. The CDR3 is CASSRKLGGYPLYDEQFF. The DNA of the CDR3 is TGTGCCAGCTCACGAAAACTGGGCGGGTATCCTTTATACGATGAGCAGTTCTTC. The complete variable domain, with remaining parts taken from reference TRBV18 and TRBJ2-1, reads NAGVMQNPRHLVRRRGQEARLRCSPMKGHSHVYWYRQLPEEGLKFMVYLQKENIIDESGMPKERFSAEFPKEGPSILRIQQVVRGDSAAYFCASSRKLGGYPLYDEQFFGPGTRLTVL.